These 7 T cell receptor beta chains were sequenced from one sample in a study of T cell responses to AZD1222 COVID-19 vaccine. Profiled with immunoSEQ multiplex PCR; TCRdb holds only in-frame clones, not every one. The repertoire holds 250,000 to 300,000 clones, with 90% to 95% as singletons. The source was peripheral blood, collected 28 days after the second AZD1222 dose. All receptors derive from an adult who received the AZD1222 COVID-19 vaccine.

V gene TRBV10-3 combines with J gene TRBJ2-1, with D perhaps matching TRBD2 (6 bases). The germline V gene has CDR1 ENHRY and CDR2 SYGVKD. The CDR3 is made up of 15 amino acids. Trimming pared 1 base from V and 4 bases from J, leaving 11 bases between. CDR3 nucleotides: TGTGCCATCAGTGAGTTGGGACTGAGATACAATGAGCAGTTCTTC. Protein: CAISELGLRYNEQFF.

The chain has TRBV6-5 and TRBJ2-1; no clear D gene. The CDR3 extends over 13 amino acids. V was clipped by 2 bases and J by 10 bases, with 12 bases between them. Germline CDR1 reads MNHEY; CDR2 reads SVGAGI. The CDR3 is CASSYRTTEEQFF. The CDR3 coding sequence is TGTGCCAGCAGTTACCGCACAACAGAGGAGCAGTTCTTC.

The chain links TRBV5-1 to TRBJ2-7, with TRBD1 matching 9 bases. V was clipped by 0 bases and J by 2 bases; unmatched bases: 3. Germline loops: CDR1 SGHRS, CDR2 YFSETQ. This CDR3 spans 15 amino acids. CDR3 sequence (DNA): TGCGCCAGCAGCTTGGGGGGACAGGGAACCTACGAGCAGTACTTC. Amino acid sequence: CASSLGGQGTYEQYF.

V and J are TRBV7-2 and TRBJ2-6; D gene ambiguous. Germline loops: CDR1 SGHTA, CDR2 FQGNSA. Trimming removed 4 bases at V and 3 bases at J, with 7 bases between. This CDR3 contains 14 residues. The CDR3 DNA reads TGTGCCAGCAGCTCCTCGGGTGGGGCCAACGTCCTGACTTTC. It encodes CASSSSGGANVLTF.

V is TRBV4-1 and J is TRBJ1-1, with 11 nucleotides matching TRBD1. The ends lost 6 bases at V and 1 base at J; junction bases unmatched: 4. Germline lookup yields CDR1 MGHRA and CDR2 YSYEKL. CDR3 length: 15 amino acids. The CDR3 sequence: CASRVDRGRNTEAFF. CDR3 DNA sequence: TGCGCCAGCAGGGTGGACAGGGGGCGGAACACTGAAGCTTTCTTT.

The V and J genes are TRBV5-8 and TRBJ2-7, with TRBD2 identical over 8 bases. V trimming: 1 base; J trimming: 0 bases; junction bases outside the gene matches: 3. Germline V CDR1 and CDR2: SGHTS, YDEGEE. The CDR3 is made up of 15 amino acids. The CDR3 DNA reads TGTGCCAGCAGCTTGCCCGGGGGGGCCTCCTACGAGCAGTACTTC. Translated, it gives CASSLPGGASYEQYF. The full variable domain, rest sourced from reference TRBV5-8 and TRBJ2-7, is EAGVTQSPTHLIKTRGQQATLRCSPISGHTSVYWYQQALGLGLQFLLWYDEGEERNRGNFPPRFSGRQFPNYSSELNVNALELEDSALYLCASSLPGGASYEQYFGPGTRLTVT.

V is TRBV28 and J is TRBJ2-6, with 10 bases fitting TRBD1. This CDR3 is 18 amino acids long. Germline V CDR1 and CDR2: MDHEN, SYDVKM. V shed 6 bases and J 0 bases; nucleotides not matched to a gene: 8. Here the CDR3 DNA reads TGTGCCAGCAGCGCCGGGACAGGGGACCTCTCTGGGGCCAACGTCCTGACTTTC. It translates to CASSAGTGDLSGANVLTF.